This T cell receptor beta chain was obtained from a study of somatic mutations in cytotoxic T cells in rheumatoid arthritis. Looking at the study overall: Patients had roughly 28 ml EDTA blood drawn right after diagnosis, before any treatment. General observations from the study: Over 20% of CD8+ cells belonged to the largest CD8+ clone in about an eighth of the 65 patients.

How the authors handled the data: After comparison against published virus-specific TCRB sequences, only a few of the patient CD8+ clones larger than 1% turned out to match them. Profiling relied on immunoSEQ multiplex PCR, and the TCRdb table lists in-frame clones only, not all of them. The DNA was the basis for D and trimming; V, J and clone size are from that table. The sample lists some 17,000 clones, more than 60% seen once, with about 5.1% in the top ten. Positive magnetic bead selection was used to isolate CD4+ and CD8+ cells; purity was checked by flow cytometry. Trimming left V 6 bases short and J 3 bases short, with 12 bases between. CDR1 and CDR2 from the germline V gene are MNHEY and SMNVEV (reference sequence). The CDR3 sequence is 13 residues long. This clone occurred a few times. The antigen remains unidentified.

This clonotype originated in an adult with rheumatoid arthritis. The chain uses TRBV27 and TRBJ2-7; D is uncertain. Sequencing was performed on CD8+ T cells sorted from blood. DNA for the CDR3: TGTGCCAGCAGGGTATGCGCTTTCTACGAGCAGTACTTC. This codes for CASRVCAFYEQYF.